This T cell receptor beta chain was identified in a study of memory CD4+ T cells and cytomegalovirus serostatus. Study background: Of the healthy Belgian adults, several were CMV seropositive and 24 seronegative.

Germline V gives CDR1 SNHLY, CDR2 FYNNEI. Trimming at V came to 3 bases and at J to 4 bases, leaving 6 bases not matched to a gene. This CDR3 contains 15 residues. The sort gate was single viable CD3+CD4+CD8-CD45RO+ cells for memory CD4+ T cells. Positive selection with CD4 microbeads enriched total CD4+ T cells. The table lists this clone with a count of one. Its antigen is undetermined. The assay was immunoSEQ multiplex PCR, and TCRdb's table has in-frame clones only and misses some. The data hold about 59,000 clones, with around 80% observed a single time. General observations from the study: Suggested: most of the CMV-linked TCR signature lies in CD4+ memory cells.

The sample taken for sequencing was memory CD4+ T cells from blood. The TCR comes from an adult in good health and CMV-seronegative. Some clones in this sample may be carry-over from other donors' samples. The chain combines TRBV2 with TRBJ2-5; 9 nucleotides match TRBD2. DNA of the CDR3: TGTGCCAGCAGTGAGGGGACTAGCCTTCGAGAGACCCAGTACTTC. This encodes CASSEGTSLRETQYF.